This T cell receptor beta chain was identified in a study of blood T cell repertoires in COVID-19. Overall study context: The samples span acute and convalescent COVID-19 from the United States, Italy and Spain. In each case, the material was cDNA or gDNA derived from T cells, B-cell-depleted T cells, or PBMCs.

Germline CDR1 SGDLS, CDR2 YYNGEE. V was pared by 4 bases and J by 5 bases, with 7 bases of the junction left unmatched. This CDR3 region has 15 residues. Per the original data handling: Nucleated cell counts were estimated from reference gene primer amplification. Produced via immunoSEQ multiplex PCR; TCRdb's table is partial and in-frame only. V, J and clone size derive from that table, while D and trimming were established from the DNA sequence. Of some 170,000 clones in the sample, approximately 90% were seen once. Sequences were obtained from peripheral blood. This receptor was identified in a woman between 50 and 59 years old with acute or convalescent COVID-19. The chain employs TRBV9 and TRBJ2-5; TRBD2 agrees at 11 bases. CDR3 in amino acids: CASSRGTSGPETQYF. The CDR3 coding sequence is TGTGCCAGCAGCAGAGGGACTAGCGGTCCGGAGACCCAGTACTTC.